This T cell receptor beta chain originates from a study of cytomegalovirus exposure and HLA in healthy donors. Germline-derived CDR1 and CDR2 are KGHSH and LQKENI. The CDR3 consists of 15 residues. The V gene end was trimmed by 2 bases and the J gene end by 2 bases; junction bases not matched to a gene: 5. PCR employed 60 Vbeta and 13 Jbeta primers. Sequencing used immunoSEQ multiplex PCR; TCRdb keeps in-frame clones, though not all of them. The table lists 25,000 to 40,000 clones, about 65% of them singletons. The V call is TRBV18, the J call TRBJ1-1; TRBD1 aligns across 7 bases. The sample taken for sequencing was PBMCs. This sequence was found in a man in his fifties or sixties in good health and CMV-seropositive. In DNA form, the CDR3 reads TGTGCCAGCTCACCATCGACAGGGCTAAACACTGAAGCTTTCTTT. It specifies CASSPSTGLNTEAFF. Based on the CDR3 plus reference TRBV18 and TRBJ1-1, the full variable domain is NAGVMQNPRHLVRRRGQEARLRCSPMKGHSHVYWYRQLPEEGLKFMVYLQKENIIDESGMPKERFSAEFPKEGPSILRIQQVVRGDSAAYFCASSPSTGLNTEAFFGQGTRLTVV.